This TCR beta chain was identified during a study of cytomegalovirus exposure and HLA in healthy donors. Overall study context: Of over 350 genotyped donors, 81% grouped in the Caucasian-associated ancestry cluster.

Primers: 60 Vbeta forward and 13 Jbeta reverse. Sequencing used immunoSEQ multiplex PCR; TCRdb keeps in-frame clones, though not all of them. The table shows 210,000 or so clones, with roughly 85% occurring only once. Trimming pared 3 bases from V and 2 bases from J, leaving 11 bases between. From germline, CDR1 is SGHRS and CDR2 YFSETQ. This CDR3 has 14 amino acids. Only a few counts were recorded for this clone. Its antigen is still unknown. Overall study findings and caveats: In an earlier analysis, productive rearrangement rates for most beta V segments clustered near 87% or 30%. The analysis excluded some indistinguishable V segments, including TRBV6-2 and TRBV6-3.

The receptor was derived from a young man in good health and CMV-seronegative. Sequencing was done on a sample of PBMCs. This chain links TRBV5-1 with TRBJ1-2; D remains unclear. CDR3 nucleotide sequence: TGCGCCAGCAGCTCCGGACTGGGGAACTATGGCTACACCTTC. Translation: CASSSGLGNYGYTF.